The 7 T cell receptor beta chains below all came from one sample that was sequenced in a study of T cell responses to AZD1222 COVID-19 vaccine. Here immunoSEQ multiplex PCR was the method, and the copy in TCRdb shows in-frame clones only, minus some. The sample records roughly 100,000 clones, 89% being singletons. The sequenced sample was peripheral blood, obtained on day 0 of AZD1222 vaccination. The source is an adult in good health.

The rearrangement joins TRBV7-3 to TRBJ2-1, with 8 nucleotides matching TRBD2. CDR3 size: 15 residues. V shed 5 bases, J shed 9 bases, and the junction held 12 bases outside the gene matches. Germline V CDR1 and CDR2: SGHTA, FQGTGA. CDR3 loop: CASSLKPGGPSEQFF. DNA of the CDR3: TGTGCCAGCAGCCTTAAACCGGGGGGGCCAAGTGAGCAGTTCTTC.

This clone was detected only once. The V gene is TRBV29-1, the J gene TRBJ1-2; 7 bases match TRBD1. V lost 6 bases and J lost 4; bases outside the gene matches: 8. Germline CDR1 and CDR2: SQVTM and ANQGSEA. This CDR3 spans 13 amino acids. The CDR3 sequence: CSVRPGGSYGYTF. CDR3 nucleotides: TGCAGCGTCCGGCCAGGGGGGAGCTATGGCTACACCTTC.

The chain has TRBV4-1 and TRBJ2-1, with TRBD2 as a possible D gene (7 bases). The CDR3 is 18 residues long. Trimming stripped 1 base from V and 2 bases from J, with 18 bases between. The germline V gene encodes CDR1 MGHRA and CDR2 YSYEKL. CDR3 in DNA: TGCGCCAGCAGCCAAGGCGGTTTCGGCGGGGGCACCTACAATGAGCAGTTCTTC. It codes for CASSQGGFGGGTYNEQFF.

The chain combines TRBV27 with TRBJ1-4; 10 nucleotides match TRBD1. The CDR3 totals 20 residues. The germline V gene has CDR1 MNHEY and CDR2 SMNVEV (reference sequence). Losses at the gene ends were 5 bases for V and 5 bases for J; bases not matched to a gene: 20. CDR3 region: CASSPKYGQGGSSGNEKLFF. The CDR3 bases are TGTGCCAGCAGTCCAAAATACGGACAGGGGGGATCGAGCGGAAATGAAAAACTGTTTTTT.

The V and J genes are TRBV29-1 and TRBJ1-3, with TRBD1 matching 8 bases. The CDR3 is made up of 16 amino acids. V dropped 2 bases and J dropped 2; count of bases not matched to a gene: 8. The germline CDR1 and CDR2 sequences are SQVTM and ANQGSEA. The CDR3 is CSVESFQDRAGNTIYF. Written as DNA, the CDR3 is TGCAGCGTTGAATCTTTCCAGGACAGGGCTGGAAACACCATATATTTT.

This chain joins TRBV7-2 and TRBJ2-3; D assignment may be TRBD1 or TRBD2 (5 bases each). The germline V gene has CDR1 SGHTA and CDR2 FQGNSA. The CDR3 spans 15 residues. Deletions cut 2 bases from V and 1 base from J, with 10 bases between. The CDR3 region is CASSLLVGGTDTQYF. As DNA, the CDR3 is TGTGCCAGCAGCTTACTAGTGGGGGGCACAGATACGCAGTATTTT.

V usage is TRBV6-6 and J usage is TRBJ1-4, with 8 bases that match TRBD1. The CDR3 is 14 amino acids. CDR1 MNHNY and CDR2 SVGAGI come from the germline V gene (reference sequence). J was trimmed by 7 bases and V by 5 bases; bases with no gene match: 6. Here the CDR3 DNA reads TGTGCCAGCAGTGACACAGGGGGGAGTGAAAAACTGTTTTTT. It specifies CASSDTGGSEKLFF.